This TCR beta chain was sequenced for a study of cytomegalovirus exposure and HLA in healthy donors. Regarding the study as a whole: A prior analysis recorded that most TCR beta V segments were productive about 87% or about 30% of the time. Roughly uniform depth of sequencing across donors was assumed in presence/absence analyses. The study designated around 150 TCR beta chains cytomegalovirus-associated.

With respect to this clone: Its antigen is not identified.

The V gene's germline CDR1 is SQVTM and CDR2 ANQGSEA. V was pared by 2 bases and J by 5 bases, with 1 base of the junction left unmatched. This CDR3 comprises 13 residues. Both 60 Vbeta primers and 13 Jbeta primers went into the PCR. Sequencing used immunoSEQ multiplex PCR; TCRdb keeps in-frame clones, though not all of them. The sample has approximately 170,000 clones; over 75% are singletons. Material: PBMCs. The chain employs TRBV29-1 and TRBJ2-1; 9 nucleotides line up with TRBD1. This sequence was found in a human donor in good health. This chain's CDR3 is CSVERDRDNEQFF. In DNA form, the CDR3 reads TGCAGCGTTGAAAGGGACAGGGACAATGAGCAGTTCTTC.